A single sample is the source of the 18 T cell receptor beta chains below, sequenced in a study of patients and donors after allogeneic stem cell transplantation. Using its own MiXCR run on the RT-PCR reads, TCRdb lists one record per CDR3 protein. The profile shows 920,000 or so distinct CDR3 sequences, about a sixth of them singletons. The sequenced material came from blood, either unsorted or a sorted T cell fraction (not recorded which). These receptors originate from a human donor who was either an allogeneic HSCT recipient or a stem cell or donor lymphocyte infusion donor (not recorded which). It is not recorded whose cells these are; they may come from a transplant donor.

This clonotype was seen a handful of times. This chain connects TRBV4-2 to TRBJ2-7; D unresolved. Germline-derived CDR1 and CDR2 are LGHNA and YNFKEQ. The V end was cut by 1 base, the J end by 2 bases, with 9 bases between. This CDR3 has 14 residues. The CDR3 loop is CASSQAGRAYEQYF. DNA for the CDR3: TGTGCCAGCAGCCAAGCGGGCCGCGCCTACGAGCAGTACTTC.

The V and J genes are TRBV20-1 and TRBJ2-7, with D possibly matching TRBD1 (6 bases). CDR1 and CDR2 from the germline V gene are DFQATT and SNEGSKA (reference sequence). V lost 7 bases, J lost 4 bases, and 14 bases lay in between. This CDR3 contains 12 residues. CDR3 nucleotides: TGCAGTGAGACAGCGCAGGGGTACGAGCAGTACTTC. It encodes CSETAQGYEQYF.

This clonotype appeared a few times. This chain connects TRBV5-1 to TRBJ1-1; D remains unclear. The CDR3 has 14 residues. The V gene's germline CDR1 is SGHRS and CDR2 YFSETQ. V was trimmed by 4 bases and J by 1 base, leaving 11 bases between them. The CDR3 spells CASSIQPGNTEAFF. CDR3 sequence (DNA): TGCGCCAGCAGCATCCAACCTGGGAACACTGAAGCTTTCTTT. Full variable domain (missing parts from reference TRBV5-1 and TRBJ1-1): KAGVTQTPRYLIKTRGQQVTLSCSPISGHRSVSWYQQTPGQGLQFLFEYFSETQRNKGNFPGRFSGRQFSNSRSEMNVSTLELGDSALYLCASSIQPGNTEAFFGQGTRLTVV.

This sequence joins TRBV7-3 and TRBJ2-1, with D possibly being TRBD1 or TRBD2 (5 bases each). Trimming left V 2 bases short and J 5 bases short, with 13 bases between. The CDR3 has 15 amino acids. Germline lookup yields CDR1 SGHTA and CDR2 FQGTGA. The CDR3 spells CASSLGAGTHNEQFF. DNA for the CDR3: TGTGCCAGCAGCTTAGGGGCGGGTACTCACAATGAGCAGTTCTTC.

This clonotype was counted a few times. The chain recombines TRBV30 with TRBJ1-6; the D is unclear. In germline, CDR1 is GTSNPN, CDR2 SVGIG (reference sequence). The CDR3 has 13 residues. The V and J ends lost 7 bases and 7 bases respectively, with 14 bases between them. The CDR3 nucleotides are TGTGCCTCGAACCCGGGAGGCAATTCACCCCTCCACTTT. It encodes CASNPGGNSPLHF.

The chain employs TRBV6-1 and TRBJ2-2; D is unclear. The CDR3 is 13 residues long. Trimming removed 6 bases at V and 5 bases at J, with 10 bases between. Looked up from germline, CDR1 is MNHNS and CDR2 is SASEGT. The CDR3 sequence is CASRFRHTGELFF. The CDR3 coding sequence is TGTGCCAGCAGATTTCGACATACCGGGGAGCTGTTTTTT.

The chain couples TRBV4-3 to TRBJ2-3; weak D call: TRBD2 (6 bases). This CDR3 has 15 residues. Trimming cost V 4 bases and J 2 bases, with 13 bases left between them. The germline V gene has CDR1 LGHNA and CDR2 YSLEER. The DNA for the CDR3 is TGCGCCAGCAGCCCCCGGGACTCCGTCACAGATACGCAGTATTTT. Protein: CASSPRDSVTDTQYF.

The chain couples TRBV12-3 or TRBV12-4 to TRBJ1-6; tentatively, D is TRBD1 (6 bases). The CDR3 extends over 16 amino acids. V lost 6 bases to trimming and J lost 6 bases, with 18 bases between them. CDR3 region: CASSDVDGQFNSPLHF. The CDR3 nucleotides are TGTGCCAGCAGCGACGTTGACGGACAGTTTAATTCACCCCTCCACTTT.

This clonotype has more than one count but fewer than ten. CDR3 residues: CAWNPPGAGVADTQYF. CDR3 DNA: TGTGCCTGGAATCCCCCTGGAGCGGGAGTTGCAGATACGCAGTATTTT. The rearrangement joins TRBV30 to TRBJ2-3; 8 positions agree with TRBD2. CDR3 length: 16 amino acids. J lost 4 bases, V lost 4 bases, and 13 bases had no gene match. CDR1 GTSNPN and CDR2 SVGIG come from the germline V gene (reference sequence).

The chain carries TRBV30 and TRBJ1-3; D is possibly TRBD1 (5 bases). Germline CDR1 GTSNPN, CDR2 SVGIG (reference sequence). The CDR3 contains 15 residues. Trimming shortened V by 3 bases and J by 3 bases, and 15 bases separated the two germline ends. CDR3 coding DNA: TGTGCCTGGAGCGGGGCAGCCGACCTTGGAAACACCATATATTTT. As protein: CAWSGAADLGNTIYF.

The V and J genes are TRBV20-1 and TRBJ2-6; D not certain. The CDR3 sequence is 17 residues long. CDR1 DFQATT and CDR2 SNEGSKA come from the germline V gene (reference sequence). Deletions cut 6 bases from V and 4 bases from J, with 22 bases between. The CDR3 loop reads CSALERWGRMGANVLTF. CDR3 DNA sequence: TGCAGTGCCCTAGAGCGTTGGGGTCGAATGGGGGCCAACGTCCTGACTTTC.

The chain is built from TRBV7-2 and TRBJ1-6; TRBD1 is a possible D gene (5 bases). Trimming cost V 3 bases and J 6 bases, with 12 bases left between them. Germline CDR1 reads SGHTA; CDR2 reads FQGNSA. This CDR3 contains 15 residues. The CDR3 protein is CASSLSQGGNSPLHF. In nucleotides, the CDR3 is TGTGCCAGCAGCTTGTCGCAGGGAGGTAATTCACCCCTCCACTTT.

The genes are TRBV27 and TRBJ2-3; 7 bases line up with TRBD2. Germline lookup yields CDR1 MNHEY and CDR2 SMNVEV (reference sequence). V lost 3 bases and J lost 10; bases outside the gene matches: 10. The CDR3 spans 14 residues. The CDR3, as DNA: TGTGCCAGCAGTTTGTCTGCGGGGGACCACTCGCAGTATTTT. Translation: CASSLSAGDHSQYF.

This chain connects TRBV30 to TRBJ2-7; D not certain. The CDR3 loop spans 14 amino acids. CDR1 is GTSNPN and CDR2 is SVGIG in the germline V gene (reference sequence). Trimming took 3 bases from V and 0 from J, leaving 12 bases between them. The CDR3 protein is CAWRTQKNSYEQYF. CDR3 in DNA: TGTGCCTGGAGGACCCAGAAGAACTCCTACGAGCAGTACTTC.

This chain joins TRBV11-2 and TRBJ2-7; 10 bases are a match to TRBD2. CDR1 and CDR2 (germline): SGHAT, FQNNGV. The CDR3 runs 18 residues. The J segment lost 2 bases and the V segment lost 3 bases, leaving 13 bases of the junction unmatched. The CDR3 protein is CASSLKREGQINPYEQYF. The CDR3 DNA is TGTGCCAGCAGCTTGAAGCGGGAGGGCCAGATTAACCCCTACGAGCAGTACTTC.

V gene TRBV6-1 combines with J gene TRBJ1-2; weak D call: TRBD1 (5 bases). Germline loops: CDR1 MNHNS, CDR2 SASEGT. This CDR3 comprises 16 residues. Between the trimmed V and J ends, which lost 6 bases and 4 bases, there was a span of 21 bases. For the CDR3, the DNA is TGTGCCAGCAGAGGAACGGGACGGACGAATAGCTATGGCTACACCTTC. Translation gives CASRGTGRTNSYGYTF.

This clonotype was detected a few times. CDR3 DNA sequence: TGCAGTGCTAGCGCACTTCTAAACACCGGGGAGCTGTTTTTT. This gives the protein CSASALLNTGELFF. The V call is TRBV20-1, the J call TRBJ2-2; D uncertain. V lost 3 bases to trimming and J lost 2 bases, with 10 bases between them. The length of the CDR3 is 14 residues. Germline CDR1 reads DFQATT; CDR2 reads SNEGSKA (reference sequence).

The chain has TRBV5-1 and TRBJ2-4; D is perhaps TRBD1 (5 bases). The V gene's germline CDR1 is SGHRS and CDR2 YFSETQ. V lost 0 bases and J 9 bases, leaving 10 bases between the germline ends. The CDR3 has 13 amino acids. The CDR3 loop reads CASSLEGIGIQYF. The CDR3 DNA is TGCGCCAGCAGCTTGGAGGGGATCGGCATTCAGTACTTC.